The rows below give T cell receptor beta chains drawn from one sample of a study of tumour-infiltrating T cells in Burkitt lymphoma. The repertoire was sequenced with immunoSEQ multiplex PCR; TCRdb's copy has only in-frame clones and lacks some. The sample yields some 15,000 clones, 25% to 35% seen once. Specimen: tumor tissue. These receptor sequences come from a human donor with diffuse large B-cell lymphoma. Both conserved end residues are part of each CDR3. D genes are given only for firm matches. Part of the rows lack a size; the others show once, few, many or a class for expanded clones.

- | TRBJ2-3 | - | TRBV28 | CASSKDTQYF | TGTGCCAGCAGTAAGGATACGCAGTATTTT
- | TRBJ2-3 | - | TRBV7-8 | CASSLDRDTDTQYF | TGTGCCAGCAGCTTAGACAGGGACACAGATACGCAGTATTTT
- | TRBJ1-5 | TRBD1 | TRBV28 | CASSSPARTGANQPQHF | TGTGCCAGCAGCTCCCCCGCTCGGACAGGGGCCAATCAGCCCCAGCATTTT
few | TRBJ2-4 | TRBD1 | TRBV5-1 | CASSTSDRIKNIQYF | TGCGCCAGCAGCACTTCGGACAGGATTAAAAACATTCAGTACTTC
- | TRBJ2-7 | - | TRBV6-1 | CASSEGQVLSYEQYF | TGTGCCAGCAGTGAAGGGCAGGTACTTTCCTACGAGCAGTACTTC
- | TRBJ1-5 | - | TRBV5-1 | CASSLGWPDQPQHF | TGCGCCAGCAGCTTGGGGTGGCCGGATCAGCCCCAGCATTTT
- | TRBJ1-2 | TRBD1 | TRBV7-9 | CASSLGGTGDHHGYTF | TGTGCCAGCAGCTTAGGAGGGACAGGAGATCATCATGGCTACACCTTC
medium-sized | TRBJ2-3 | TRBD2 | TRBV2 | CASSGTSGRRTEYF | TGTGCCAGCAGTGGGACTAGCGGGAGGCGGACTGAGTATTTT
- | TRBJ1-5 | - | TRBV5-8 | CASSPSGGAKQPQHF | TGTGCCAGCAGCCCTAGTGGGGGGGCTAAGCAGCCCCAGCATTTT
- | TRBJ2-5 | - | TRBV25-1 | CASSRKGTETQYF | TGTGCCAGCAGTAGGAAGGGGACGGAGACCCAGTACTTC
- | TRBJ2-7 | TRBD2 | TRBV28 | CASGTSGKYEQYF | TGTGCCAGCGGGACTAGCGGAAAATACGAGCAGTACTTC
few | TRBJ1-5 | TRBD1 | TRBV10-3 | CAISERQGLSQPQHF | TGTGCCATCAGTGAGCGACAGGGTCTCAGCCAGCCCCAGCATTTT
medium-sized | TRBJ1-1 | TRBD1 | TRBV19 | CASTLGQGGWNTEAFF | TGTGCCAGTACCCTCGGCCAGGGGGGATGGAACACTGAAGCTTTCTTT
few | TRBJ2-7 | - | TRBV6-6 | CASSSYTYEQYF | TGTGCCAGCAGTTCCTACACCTACGAGCAGTACTTC
once | TRBJ2-7 | - | TRBV4-2 | CASSQEHFFRDEQYF | TGTGCCAGCAGCCAAGAACATTTTTTCAGGGACGAGCAGTACTTC
few | TRBJ2-7 | TRBD2 | TRBV9 | CASSVGGLAGMYEQYF | TGTGCCAGCAGCGTAGGGGGACTAGCTGGGATGTACGAGCAGTACTTC
- | TRBJ2-5 | - | TRBV20-1 | CSARDRLTPDF | TGCAGTGCTAGAGATCGATTAACCCCCGACTTC
- | TRBJ2-1 | - | TRBV27 | CASSQTGNEQFF | TGTGCCAGCAGCCAGACTGGCAATGAGCAGTTCTTC
few | TRBJ2-3 | - | TRBV4-1 | CASSPTGSDTQYF | TGCGCCAGCAGCCCGACAGGCTCGGATACGCAGTATTTT
- | TRBJ2-5 | - | TRBV9 | CASSYTRADGETQYF | TGTGCCAGCAGCTATACGCGAGCGGACGGGGAGACCCAGTACTTC
large | TRBJ2-2 | - | TRBV7-9 | CASSLGRAGTGELFF | TGTGCCAGCAGCTTAGGCAGGGCGGGCACCGGGGAGCTGTTTTTT
few | TRBJ1-4 | - | TRBV27 | CASSSYGTGSNEKLFF | TGTGCCAGCAGTTCCTACGGAACAGGTTCTAATGAAAAACTGTTTTTT
few | TRBJ2-2 | - | TRBV19 | CASSILTTGELFF | TGTGCCAGTAGTATCCTTACCACCGGGGAGCTGTTTTTT
- | TRBJ1-1 | - | TRBV28 | CASSAITANMNTEAFF | TGTGCCAGCAGTGCAATTACCGCCAACATGAACACTGAAGCTTTCTTT